This T cell receptor beta chain was documented in a study of cytomegalovirus exposure and HLA in healthy donors. Study results and limitations: In a later analysis, TCR beta V- and J-gene trimming showed a link to a missense DCLRE1C variant.

Primers: 60 Vbeta forward and 13 Jbeta reverse. Data came from immunoSEQ multiplex PCR; TCRdb stores just in-frame clones and leaves some out. The sample yields about 200,000 clones, 60% to 80% seen once. This clone appeared a few times. The antigen remains undetermined. The germline V gene has CDR1 SEHNR and CDR2 FQNEAQ (reference sequence). The CDR3 has 17 residues. Trimming removed 6 bases from V and 5 bases from J; junction bases left unmatched: 8. V and J are TRBV7-9 and TRBJ2-1, with 15 nucleotides matching TRBD2. Input material: PBMCs. This receptor was taken from a male donor in good health and CMV-seronegative. The chain's CDR3 is CASRRGTSGGYNNEQFF. CDR3 in DNA: TGTGCCAGCAGACGAGGGACTAGCGGGGGGTATAACAATGAGCAGTTCTTC. Looking up the rest from reference TRBV7-9 and TRBJ2-1 gives the full variable domain: DTGVSQNPRHKITKRGQNVTFRCDPISEHNRLYWYRQTLGQGPEFLTYFQNEAQLEKSRLLSDRFSAERPKGSFSTLEIQRTEQGDSAMYLCASRRGTSGGYNNEQFFGPGTRLTVL.